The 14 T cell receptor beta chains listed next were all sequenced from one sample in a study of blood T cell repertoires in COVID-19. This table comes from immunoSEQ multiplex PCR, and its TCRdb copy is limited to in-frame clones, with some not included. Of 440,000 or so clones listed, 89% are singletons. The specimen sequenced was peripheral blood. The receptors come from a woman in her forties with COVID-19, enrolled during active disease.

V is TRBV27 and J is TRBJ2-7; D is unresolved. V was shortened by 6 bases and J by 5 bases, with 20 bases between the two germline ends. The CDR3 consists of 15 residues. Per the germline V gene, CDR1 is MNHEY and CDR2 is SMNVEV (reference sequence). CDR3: CASRPTWPTYDEQYF. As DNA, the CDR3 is TGTGCCAGCAGACCGACATGGCCCACCTACGACGAGCAGTACTTC.

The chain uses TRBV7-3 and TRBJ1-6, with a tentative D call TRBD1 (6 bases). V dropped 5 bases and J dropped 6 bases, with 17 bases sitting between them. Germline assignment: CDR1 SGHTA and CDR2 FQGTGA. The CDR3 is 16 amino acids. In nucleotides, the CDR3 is TGTGCCAGCAGCCCCCGGGGAAGAGGGGGTAATTCACCCCTCCACTTT. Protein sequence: CASSPRGRGGNSPLHF.

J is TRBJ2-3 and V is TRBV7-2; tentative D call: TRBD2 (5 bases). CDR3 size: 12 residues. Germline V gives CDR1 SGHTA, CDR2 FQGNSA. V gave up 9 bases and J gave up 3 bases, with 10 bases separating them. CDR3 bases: TGTGCCAGTGGGAGAGGGACAGATACGCAGTATTTT. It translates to CASGRGTDTQYF.

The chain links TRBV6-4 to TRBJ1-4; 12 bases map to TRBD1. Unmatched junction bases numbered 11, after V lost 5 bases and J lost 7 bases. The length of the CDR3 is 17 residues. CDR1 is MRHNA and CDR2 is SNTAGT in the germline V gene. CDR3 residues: CASSPGTGGARAEKLFF. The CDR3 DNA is TGTGCCAGCAGTCCCGGGACAGGGGGCGCAAGGGCTGAAAAACTGTTTTTT.

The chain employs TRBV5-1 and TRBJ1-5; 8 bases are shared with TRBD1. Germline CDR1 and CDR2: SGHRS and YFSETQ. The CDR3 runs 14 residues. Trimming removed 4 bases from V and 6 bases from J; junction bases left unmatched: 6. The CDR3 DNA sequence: TGCGCCAGCAGCCCCAGGGGGCAGGGTCAGCCCCAGCATTTT. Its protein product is CASSPRGQGQPQHF. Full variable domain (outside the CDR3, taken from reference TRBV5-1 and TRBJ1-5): KAGVTQTPRYLIKTRGQQVTLSCSPISGHRSVSWYQQTPGQGLQFLFEYFSETQRNKGNFPGRFSGRQFSNSRSEMNVSTLELGDSALYLCASSPRGQGQPQHFGDGTRLSIL.

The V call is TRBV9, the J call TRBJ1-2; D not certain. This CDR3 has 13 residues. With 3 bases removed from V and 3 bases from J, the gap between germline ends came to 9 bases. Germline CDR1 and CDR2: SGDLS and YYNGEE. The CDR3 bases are TGTGCCAGCAGCGCCGAAGTAGACTATGGCTACACCTTC. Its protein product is CASSAEVDYGYTF.

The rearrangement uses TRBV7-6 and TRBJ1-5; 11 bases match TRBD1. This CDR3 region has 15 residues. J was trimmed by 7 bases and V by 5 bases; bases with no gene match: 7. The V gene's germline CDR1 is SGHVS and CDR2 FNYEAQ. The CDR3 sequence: CASSPRTGGGQPQHF. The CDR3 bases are TGTGCCAGCAGCCCCCGGACAGGGGGCGGCCAGCCCCAGCATTTT. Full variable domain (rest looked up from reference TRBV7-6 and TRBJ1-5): GAGVSQSPRYKVTKRGQDVALRCDPISGHVSLYWYRQALGQGPEFLTYFNYEAQQDKSGLPNDRFSAERPEGSISTLTIQRTEQRDSAMYRCASSPRTGGGQPQHFGDGTRLSIL.

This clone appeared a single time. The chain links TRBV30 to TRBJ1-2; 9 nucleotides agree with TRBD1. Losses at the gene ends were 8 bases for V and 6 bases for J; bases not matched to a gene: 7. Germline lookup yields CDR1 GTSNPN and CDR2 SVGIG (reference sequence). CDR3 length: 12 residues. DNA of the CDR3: TGTGCCGGAGGGACAGGGAGAAATGGCTACACCTTC. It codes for CAGGTGRNGYTF.

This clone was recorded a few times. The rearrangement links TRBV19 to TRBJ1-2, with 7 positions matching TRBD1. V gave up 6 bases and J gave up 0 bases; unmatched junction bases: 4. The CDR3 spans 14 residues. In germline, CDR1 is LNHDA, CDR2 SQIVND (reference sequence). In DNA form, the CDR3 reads TGTGCCAGTAGGCAACAGGGGTCTAACTATGGCTACACCTTC. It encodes CASRQQGSNYGYTF.

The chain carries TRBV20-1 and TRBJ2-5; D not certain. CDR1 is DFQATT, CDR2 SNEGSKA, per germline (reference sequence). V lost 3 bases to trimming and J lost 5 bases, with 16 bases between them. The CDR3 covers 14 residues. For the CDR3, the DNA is TGCAGTGCTAGTCGAGGAAGTGCGCTGGAGACCCAGTACTTC. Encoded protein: CSASRGSALETQYF.

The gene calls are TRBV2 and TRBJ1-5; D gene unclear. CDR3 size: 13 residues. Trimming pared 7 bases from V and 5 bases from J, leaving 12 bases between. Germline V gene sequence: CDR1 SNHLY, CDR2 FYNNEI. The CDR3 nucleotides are TGTGCCAGCAAGAGAGATCTTGATCAGCCCCAGCATTTT. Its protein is CASKRDLDQPQHF.

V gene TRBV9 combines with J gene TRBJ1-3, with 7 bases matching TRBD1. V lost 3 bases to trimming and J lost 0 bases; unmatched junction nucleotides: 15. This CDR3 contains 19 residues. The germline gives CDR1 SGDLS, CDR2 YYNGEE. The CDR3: CASSAGGTVGLSSGNTIYF. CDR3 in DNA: TGTGCCAGCAGCGCGGGAGGGACAGTCGGTCTTAGCTCTGGAAACACCATATATTTT.

CDR3 in amino acids: CASRQTGATGNTIYF. DNA of the CDR3: TGTGCCAGTAGGCAAACAGGGGCCACGGGAAACACCATATATTTT. V is TRBV19 and J is TRBJ1-3; 7 nucleotides align to TRBD1. This CDR3 comprises 15 residues. The trim removed 6 bases at V and 4 bases at J, leaving 9 bases unmatched. CDR1 is LNHDA and CDR2 is SQIVND in the germline V gene (reference sequence).

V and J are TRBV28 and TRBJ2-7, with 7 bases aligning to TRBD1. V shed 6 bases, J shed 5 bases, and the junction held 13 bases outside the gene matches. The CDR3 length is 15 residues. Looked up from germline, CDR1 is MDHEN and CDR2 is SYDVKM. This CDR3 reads CASRLILGTAHEQYF. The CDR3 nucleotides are TGTGCCAGCAGGCTTATTTTAGGGACAGCCCACGAGCAGTACTTC.